This is a list of T cell receptor beta chains from one sample in a study of blood T cell repertoires in COVID-19. The assay was immunoSEQ multiplex PCR, and TCRdb's table has in-frame clones only and misses some. The repertoire holds about 170,000 clones, with 82% as singletons. Sequenced: peripheral blood. All receptors come from a woman of 80 years or more with active or convalescent COVID-19. Each CDR3 is given with its conserved first and last residue. D genes are given only for firm matches. Clone size appears in some rows only: once, few, many, or a class for an expanded clone.

J,D,size,V,DNA,CDR3
TRBJ1-1,.,.,TRBV19,TGTGCCAGTAGTATAAATCCCGCGGCGGGGGGGATGAACACTGAAGCTTTCTTT,CASSINPAAGGMNTEAFF
TRBJ2-1,TRBD1,.,TRBV5-4,TGTGCCAGCAGCACCGGACCCGGGGACAGGGTGACGGATGAGCAGTTCTTC,CASSTGPGDRVTDEQFF
TRBJ1-5,TRBD1,.,TRBV6-6,TGTGCCAGCAGTCCACAGGGGGCGCGAGGCGGTCAGCCCCAGCATTTT,CASSPQGARGGQPQHF
TRBJ2-5,TRBD2,.,TRBV4-1,TGCGCCAGCAGCCAACTCGGACTAGTAAAAAAGTACTTC,CASSQLGLVKKYF
TRBJ1-1,.,once,TRBV7-9,TGTGCCAGCAGCCCAATCCAGGGTAACACTGAAGCTTTCTTT,CASSPIQGNTEAFF
TRBJ1-1,.,.,TRBV5-1,TGCGCCAGCAGCTTGGGGACAGTCAATGAAGCTTTCTTT,CASSLGTVNEAFF
TRBJ2-1,.,few,TRBV5-8,TGTGCCAGCAGCTTGAATAGCAATGAGCAGTTCTTC,CASSLNSNEQFF
TRBJ2-7,.,.,TRBV6-6,TGTGCCAGCAGTTACGTAGATCCCGGTGACTACGAGCAGTACTTC,CASSYVDPGDYEQYF
TRBJ1-1,.,.,TRBV4-1,TGCGCCAGCAGCCAAGGGCACCCACAGGTCTTGAACACTGAAGCTTTCTTT,CASSQGHPQVLNTEAFF
TRBJ1-4,TRBD1,.,TRBV5-1,TGCGCCAGCAGCCTCGACCCCCCCGGGACAGCTAATGAAAAACTGTTTTTT,CASSLDPPGTANEKLFF
TRBJ1-3,.,few,TRBV30,TGTGCCTGGAGTGATGGGGGCGACTCTGGAAACACCATATATTTT,CAWSDGGDSGNTIYF
TRBJ2-1,TRBD2,.,TRBV5-1,TGCGCCAGCAGCTTGGCCGGGGAGGGCTACAATGAGCAGTTCTTC,CASSLAGEGYNEQFF
TRBJ2-1,TRBD2,.,TRBV6-4,TGTGCCAGCAGCGAAATGGGTATGACTAGCGGGAATTTTGAGCAGTTCTTC,CASSEMGMTSGNFEQFF
TRBJ2-3,.,.,TRBV5-4,TGTGCCAGCAGCCCGTTGGGCGGGTCTAGCACAGATACGCAGTATTTT,CASSPLGGSSTDTQYF
TRBJ1-1,.,once,TRBV9,TGTGCCAGCAGCGTAGAGTCGACAGGTCCTGAAGCTTTCTTT,CASSVESTGPEAFF
TRBJ1-1,.,once,TRBV5-1,TGCGCCAGCAGCTTGTTGGGGGGTGGGAACACTGAAGCTTTCTTT,CASSLLGGGNTEAFF
TRBJ1-5,.,.,TRBV30,TGTGCCTGGAATGGGCAGGGGATTTTCAATCAGCCCCAGCATTTT,CAWNGQGIFNQPQHF
TRBJ2-2,.,.,TRBV6-5,TGTGCCAGCAGTATGACAGTGGCAACCCCCGGGGAGCTGTTTTTT,CASSMTVATPGELFF
TRBJ2-3,TRBD2,.,TRBV13,TGTGCCAGCAGCCCCGTAGCGGGGGGCACAGATACGCAGTATTTT,CASSPVAGGTDTQYF
TRBJ1-2,.,.,TRBV19,TGTGCCAGTGCAAGGGGCGATTATGGCTACACCTTC,CASARGDYGYTF
TRBJ1-4,TRBD1,.,TRBV6-5,TGTGCCAGCAGCAGGGACAGGAATGAAAAACTGTTTTTT,CASSRDRNEKLFF
TRBJ2-1,.,.,TRBV5-1,TGCGCCAGCAGCATCACGACAGGCAACAATGAGCAGTTCTTC,CASSITTGNNEQFF
TRBJ2-1,TRBD2,.,TRBV19,TGTGCCAGTAGTATAGTTAGGACTAGCGGGAATAATGAGCAGTTCTTC,CASSIVRTSGNNEQFF
TRBJ1-4,.,.,TRBV19,TGTGCCAGTGACCGGGGGGGGACTAATGAAAAACTGTTTTTT,CASDRGGTNEKLFF
TRBJ1-2,TRBD1,.,TRBV7-9,TGTGCCAGCAGCGCACGCACAGGGGGCTTTGACTATGGCTACACCTTC,CASSARTGGFDYGYTF
TRBJ2-1,TRBD2,.,TRBV18,TGTGCCAGCTCGGGCGGACTAGCGGGAGGGTATGAGCAGTTCTTC,CASSGGLAGGYEQFF
TRBJ2-7,.,.,TRBV6-7,TGTGCCAGCAGGACCCAAGACAGGCCCCTTTACGAGCAGTACTTC,CASRTQDRPLYEQYF
TRBJ1-3,TRBD1,.,TRBV12-3/TRBV12-4,TGTGCCAGCAGCCGGGACAGGGAAGGCACCATATATTTT,CASSRDREGTIYF
TRBJ2-7,TRBD1,few,TRBV10-3,TGTGCCATCAGTGCCTGGGACAGGGCCGTCTACGAGCAGTACTTC,CAISAWDRAVYEQYF
TRBJ2-1,.,once,TRBV27,TGTGCCAGCAGTTTAAAGGAGTACAATGAGCAGTTCTTC,CASSLKEYNEQFF
TRBJ1-6,TRBD1,.,TRBV19,TGTGCCAGTAGTGTCCGGACAGGGGGTTTTTCACCCCTCCACTTT,CASSVRTGGFSPLHF
TRBJ2-5,TRBD2,.,TRBV14,TGTGCCAGCAGCCATTTTTATAGCGGGAGTGCGCAAGAGACCCAGTACTTC,CASSHFYSGSAQETQYF
TRBJ1-2,.,.,TRBV6-1,TGTGCCAGCAGTGAATGGGGAGAGGGCTACACCTTC,CASSEWGEGYTF
TRBJ2-1,.,large,TRBV19,TGTGCCAGTAGTATAGACGGGAGCTCCTACAATGAGCAGTTCTTC,CASSIDGSSYNEQFF
TRBJ2-2,.,.,TRBV19,TGTGCCAGTAGTCCCGCTATGAACACCGGGGAGCTGTTTTTT,CASSPAMNTGELFF
TRBJ1-1,TRBD1,.,TRBV5-6,TGTGCCAGCAGCTCCTACAGGGGAGAAGCTTTCTTT,CASSSYRGEAFF